This record looks at one T cell receptor beta chain sequence and its context. The entry originates in a study of metastatic and nonmetastatic thyroid tumors. Study in general: Repertoires from blood and tumor or nodule tissue of malignant and benign thyroid patients were compared.

TCRdb re-processed the PCR reads through MiXCR. Of fewer than 40,000 clones listed, 15% to 20% were seen once; the top ten hold roughly an eighth. All patients were untreated before thyroid surgery. With V trimmed by 4 bases and J by 0 bases, 8 bases remained unmatched. The CDR3 is made up of 18 amino acids. Germline V gives CDR1 SGHAT, CDR2 FQNNGV. The receptor was isolated from a female donor with papillary thyroid cancer or a benign thyroid nodule (not recorded which). Some clones in this sample may be carry-over from other donors' samples. The chain has TRBV11-2 and TRBJ2-3; TRBD1 aligns across 12 bases. The source material was tumor tissue. The CDR3 loop is CASSSEGQGATSTDTQYF. CDR3 DNA sequence: TGTGCCAGCAGCTCAGAGGGACAGGGGGCAACTAGCACAGATACGCAGTATTTT.